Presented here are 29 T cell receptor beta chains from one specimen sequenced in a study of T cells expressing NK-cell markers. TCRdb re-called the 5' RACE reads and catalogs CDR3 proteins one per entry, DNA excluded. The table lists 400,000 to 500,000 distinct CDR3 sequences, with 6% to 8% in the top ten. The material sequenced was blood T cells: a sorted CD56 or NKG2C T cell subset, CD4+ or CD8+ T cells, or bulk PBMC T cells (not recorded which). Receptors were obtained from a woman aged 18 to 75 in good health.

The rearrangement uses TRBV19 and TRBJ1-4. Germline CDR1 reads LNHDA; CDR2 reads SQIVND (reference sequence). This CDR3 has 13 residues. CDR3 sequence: CAAAVATNEKLFF. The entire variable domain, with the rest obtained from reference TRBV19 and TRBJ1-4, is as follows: DGGITQSPKYLFRKEGQNVTLSCEQNLNHDAMYWYRQDPGQGLRLIYYSQIVNDFQKGDIAEGYSVSREKKESFPLTVTSAQKNPTAFYLCAAAVATNEKLFFGSGTQLSVL.

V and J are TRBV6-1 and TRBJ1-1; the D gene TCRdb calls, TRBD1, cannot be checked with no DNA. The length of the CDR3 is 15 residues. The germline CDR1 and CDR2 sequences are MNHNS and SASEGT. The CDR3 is CASTELDRENTEAFF.

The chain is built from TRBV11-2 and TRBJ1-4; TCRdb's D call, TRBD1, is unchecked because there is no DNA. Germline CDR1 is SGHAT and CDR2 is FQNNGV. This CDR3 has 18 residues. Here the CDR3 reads CASSLVPQGIATNEKLFF.

The CDR3 spells CASSFSAASSGNTIYF. The V gene is TRBV7-2, the J gene TRBJ1-3. This CDR3 is 16 amino acids long. Germline V gives CDR1 SGHTA, CDR2 FQGNSA. The full variable domain, in which reference TRBV7-2 and TRBJ1-3 provide the parts outside the CDR3, is GAGVSQSPSNKVTEKGKDVELRCDPISGHTALYWYRQSLGQGLEFLIYFQGNSAPDKSGLPSDRFSAERTGGSVSTLTIQRTQQEDSAVYLCASSFSAASSGNTIYFGEGSWLTVV.

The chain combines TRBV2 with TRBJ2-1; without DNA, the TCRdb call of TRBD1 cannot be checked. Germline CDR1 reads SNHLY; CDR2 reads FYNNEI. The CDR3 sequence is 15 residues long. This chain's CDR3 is CATMEATGKYNEQFF.

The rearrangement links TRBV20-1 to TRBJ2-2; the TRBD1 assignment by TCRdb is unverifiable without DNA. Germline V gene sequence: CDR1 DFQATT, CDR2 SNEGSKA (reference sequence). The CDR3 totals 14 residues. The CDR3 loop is CSARQGSVTGELFF.

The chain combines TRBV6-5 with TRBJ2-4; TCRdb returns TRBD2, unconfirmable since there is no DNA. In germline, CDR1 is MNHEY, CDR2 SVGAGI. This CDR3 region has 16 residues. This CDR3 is CASSYEAASTRNIQYF.

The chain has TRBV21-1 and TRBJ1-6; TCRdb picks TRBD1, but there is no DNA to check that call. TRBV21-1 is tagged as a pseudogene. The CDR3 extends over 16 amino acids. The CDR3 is CASSGGQGWSNSPLHF.

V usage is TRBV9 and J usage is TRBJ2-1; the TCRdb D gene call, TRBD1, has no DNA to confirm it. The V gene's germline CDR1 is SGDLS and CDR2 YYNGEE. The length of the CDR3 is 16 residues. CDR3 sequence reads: CASSVNRDGTYNEQFF. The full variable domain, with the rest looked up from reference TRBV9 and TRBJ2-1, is DSGVTQTPKHLITATGQRVTLRCSPRSGDLSVYWYQQSLDQGLQFLIQYYNGEERAKGNILERFSAQQFPDLHSELNLSSLELGDSALYFCASSVNRDGTYNEQFFGPGTRLTVL.

The CDR3 is CASSQESLAGVLTDTQYF. The chain combines TRBV4-3 with TRBJ2-3; the D call from TCRdb, TRBD2, cannot be confirmed without DNA. CDR1 is LGHNA and CDR2 is YSLEER in the germline V gene. The CDR3 spans 18 residues.

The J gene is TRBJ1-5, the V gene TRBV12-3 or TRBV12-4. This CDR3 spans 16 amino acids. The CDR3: CASSFWGTISNQPQHF.

CDR3 sequence: CASSTRVVVSSYNEQFF. The chain joins TRBV3-1 to TRBJ2-1; as DNA is missing, the TRBD1 call by TCRdb cannot be tested. CDR1 and CDR2 (germline): LGHDT, YNNKEL (reference sequence). The CDR3 is made up of 17 amino acids.

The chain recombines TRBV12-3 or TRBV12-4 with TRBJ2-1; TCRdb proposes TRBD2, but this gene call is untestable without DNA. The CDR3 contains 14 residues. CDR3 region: CASSPQRTSLQTVF.

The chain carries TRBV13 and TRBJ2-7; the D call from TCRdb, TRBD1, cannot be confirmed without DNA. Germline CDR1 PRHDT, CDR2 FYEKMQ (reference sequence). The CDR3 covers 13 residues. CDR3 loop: CASSTPRGDEQYF.

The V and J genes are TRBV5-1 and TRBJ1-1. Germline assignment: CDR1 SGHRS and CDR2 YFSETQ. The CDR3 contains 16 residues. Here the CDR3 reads CGSSLAEIGTNTEAFF.

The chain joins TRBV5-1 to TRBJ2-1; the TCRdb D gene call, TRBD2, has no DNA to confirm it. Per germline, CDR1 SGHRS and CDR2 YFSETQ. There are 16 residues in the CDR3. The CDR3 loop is CASSPWTSGGRGEQFF.

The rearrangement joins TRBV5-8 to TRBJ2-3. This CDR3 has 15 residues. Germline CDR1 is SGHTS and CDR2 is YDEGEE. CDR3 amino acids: CASSFIRLSTDTQYF.

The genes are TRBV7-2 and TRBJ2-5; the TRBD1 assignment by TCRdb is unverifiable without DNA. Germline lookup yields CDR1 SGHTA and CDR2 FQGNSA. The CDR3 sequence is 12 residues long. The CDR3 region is CASSFYRETQYF.

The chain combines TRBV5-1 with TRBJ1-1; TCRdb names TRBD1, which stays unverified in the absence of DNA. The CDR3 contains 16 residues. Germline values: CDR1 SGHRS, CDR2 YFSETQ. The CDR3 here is CASKPRVVAGYTEAFF. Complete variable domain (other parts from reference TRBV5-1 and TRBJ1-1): KAGVTQTPRYLIKTRGQQVTLSCSPISGHRSVSWYQQTPGQGLQFLFEYFSETQRNKGNFPGRFSGRQFSNSRSEMNVSTLELGDSALYLCASKPRVVAGYTEAFFGQGTRLTVV.

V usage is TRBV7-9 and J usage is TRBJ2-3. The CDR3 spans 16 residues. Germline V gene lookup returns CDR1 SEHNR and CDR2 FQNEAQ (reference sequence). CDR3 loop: CASSLDGSGHTRTQYF.

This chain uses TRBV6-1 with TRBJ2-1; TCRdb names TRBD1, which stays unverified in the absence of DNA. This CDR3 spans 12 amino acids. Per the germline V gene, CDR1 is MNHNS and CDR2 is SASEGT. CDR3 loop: CAGGQGENEQFF.

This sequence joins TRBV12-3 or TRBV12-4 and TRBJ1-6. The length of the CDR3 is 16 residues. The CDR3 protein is CASSLGGSSYNSPLHF.

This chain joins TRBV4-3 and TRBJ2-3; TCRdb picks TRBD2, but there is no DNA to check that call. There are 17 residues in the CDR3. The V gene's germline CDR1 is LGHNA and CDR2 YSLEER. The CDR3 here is CASSQGAGTQFTDTQYF.

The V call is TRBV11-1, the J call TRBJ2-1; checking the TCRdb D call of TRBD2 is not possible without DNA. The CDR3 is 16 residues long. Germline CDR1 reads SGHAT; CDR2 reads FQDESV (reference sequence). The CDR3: CASSSLLAGGDDEQFF.

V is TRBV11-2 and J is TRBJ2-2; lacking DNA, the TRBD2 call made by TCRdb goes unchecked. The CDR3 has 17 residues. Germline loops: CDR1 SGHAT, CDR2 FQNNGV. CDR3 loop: CASSSRLADLNTGELFF. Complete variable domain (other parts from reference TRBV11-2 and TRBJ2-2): EAGVAQSPRYKIIEKRQSVAFWCNPISGHATLYWYQQILGQGPKLLIQFQNNGVVDDSQLPKDRFSAERLKGVDSTLKIQPAKLEDSAVYLCASSSRLADLNTGELFFGEGSRLTVL.

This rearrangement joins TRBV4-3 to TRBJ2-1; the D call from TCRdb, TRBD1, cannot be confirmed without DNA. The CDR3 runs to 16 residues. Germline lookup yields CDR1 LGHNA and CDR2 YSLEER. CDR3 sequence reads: CASSQATGTGHNEQFF.

The CDR3 here is CASRYRDGDRSPLHF. The rearrangement links TRBV12-3 or TRBV12-4 to TRBJ1-6; lacking DNA, the TRBD1 call made by TCRdb goes unchecked. The CDR3 is 15 residues long.

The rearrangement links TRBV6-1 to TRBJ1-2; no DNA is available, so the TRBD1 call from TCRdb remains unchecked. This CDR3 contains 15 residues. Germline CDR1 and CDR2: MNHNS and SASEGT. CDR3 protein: CASSTPGQPSYGYTF.

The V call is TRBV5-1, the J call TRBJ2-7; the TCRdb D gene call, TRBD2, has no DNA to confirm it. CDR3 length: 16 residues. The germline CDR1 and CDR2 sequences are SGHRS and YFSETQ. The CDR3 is CASSWSGTGGPNEQYF.